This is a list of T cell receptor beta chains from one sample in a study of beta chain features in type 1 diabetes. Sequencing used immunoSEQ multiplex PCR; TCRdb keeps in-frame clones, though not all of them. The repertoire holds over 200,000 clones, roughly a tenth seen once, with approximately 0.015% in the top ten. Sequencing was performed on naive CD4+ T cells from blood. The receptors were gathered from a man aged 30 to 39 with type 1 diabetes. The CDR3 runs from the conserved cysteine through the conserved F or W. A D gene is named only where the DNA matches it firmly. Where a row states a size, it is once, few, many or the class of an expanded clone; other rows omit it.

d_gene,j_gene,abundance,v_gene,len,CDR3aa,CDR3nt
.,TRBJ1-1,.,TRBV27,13,CASKSIRAPGAFF,TGTGCCAGCAAGAGCATCAGGGCCCCGGGAGCTTTCTTT
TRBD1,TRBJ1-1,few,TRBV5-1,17,CASSTRGGAGGWTEAFF,TGCGCCAGCAGCACTCGCGGAGGGGCAGGGGGCTGGACTGAAGCTTTCTTT
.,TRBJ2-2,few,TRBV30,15,CAWSVQRSNTGELFF,TGTGCCTGGAGTGTGCAGCGGTCGAACACCGGGGAGCTGTTTTTT
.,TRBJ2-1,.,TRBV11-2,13,CASSLGQRTEQFF,TGTGCCAGCAGCTTAGGTCAAAGAACAGAGCAGTTCTTC
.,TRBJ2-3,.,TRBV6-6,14,CASTRVGGQDTQYF,TGTGCCAGCACCAGGGTGGGGGGGCAGGATACGCAGTATTTT
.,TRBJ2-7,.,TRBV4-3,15,CASSQFTSHTYEQYF,TGCGCCAGCAGCCAGTTCACTAGCCACACCTACGAGCAGTACTTC
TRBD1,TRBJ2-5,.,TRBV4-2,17,CASSQARLQGRGETQYF,TGTGCCAGCAGCCAAGCTCGCTTACAGGGGCGTGGAGAGACCCAGTACTTC
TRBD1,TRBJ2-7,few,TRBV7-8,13,CASSNRGSYEQYF,TGTGCCAGCAGCAACAGGGGCTCCTACGAGCAGTACTTC
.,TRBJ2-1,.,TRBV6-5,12,CASSHLRNEQFF,TGTGCCAGCAGCCATCTACGGAATGAGCAGTTCTTC
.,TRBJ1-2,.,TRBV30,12,CAWSPQAGGYTF,TGTGCCTGGAGTCCCCAGGCGGGGGGCTACACCTTC
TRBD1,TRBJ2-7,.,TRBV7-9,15,CASSLTGGRDHEQYF,TGTGCCAGCAGCTTAACAGGGGGAAGGGATCACGAGCAGTACTTC
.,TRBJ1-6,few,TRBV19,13,CASSLQGGSPLHF,TGTGCCAGTAGTCTGCAGGGAGGTTCACCCCTCCACTTT
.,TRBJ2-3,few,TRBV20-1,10,CSALAHTQYF,TGCAGTGCTTTAGCTCATACGCAGTATTTT
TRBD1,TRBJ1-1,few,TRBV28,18,CASSSPADRSSANTEAFF,TGTGCCAGCAGTTCCCCAGCGGACAGGTCGTCGGCGAACACTGAAGCTTTCTTT
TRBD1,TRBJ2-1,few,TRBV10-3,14,CAISDGTGGNEQFF,TGTGCCATCAGTGACGGGACAGGGGGTAATGAGCAGTTCTTC
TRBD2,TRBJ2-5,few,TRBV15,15,CATSREASGIETQYF,TGTGCCACCAGCAGAGAGGCTAGCGGGATCGAGACCCAGTACTTC
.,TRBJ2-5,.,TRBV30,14,CAWSPKDSEETQYF,TGTGCCTGGAGTCCAAAGGACAGTGAAGAGACCCAGTACTTC
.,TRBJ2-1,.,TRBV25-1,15,CASSPRGFPANEQFF,TGTGCCAGCAGTCCCCGGGGGTTTCCTGCGAATGAGCAGTTCTTC
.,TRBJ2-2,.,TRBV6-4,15,CARLLARVHTGELFF,TGTGCCAGACTACTAGCACGAGTACACACCGGGGAGCTGTTTTTT
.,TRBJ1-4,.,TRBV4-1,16,CASSQDQGASNEKLFF,TGCGCCAGCAGCCAAGATCAAGGGGCGTCTAATGAAAAACTGTTTTTT
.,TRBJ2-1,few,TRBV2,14,CASRPGTLNNEQFF,TGTGCCAGCAGGCCCGGGACTCTCAACAATGAGCAGTTCTTC
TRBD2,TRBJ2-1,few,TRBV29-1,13,CSPKRGEYNEQFF,TGCAGCCCCAAGCGGGGGGAGTACAATGAGCAGTTCTTC
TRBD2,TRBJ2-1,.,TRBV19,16,CASSTRRSAGYNEQFF,TGTGCCAGTAGTACCCGGCGGTCAGCGGGGTACAATGAGCAGTTCTTC
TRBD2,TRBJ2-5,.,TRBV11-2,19,CASSWYSSSGGDSQETQYF,TGTGCCAGCAGCTGGTACTCCTCTAGCGGGGGGGATTCCCAAGAGACCCAGTACTTC
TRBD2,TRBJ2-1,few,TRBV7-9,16,CASSIPAGGLYNEQFF,TGTGCCAGCAGCATCCCAGCGGGGGGGCTCTACAATGAGCAGTTCTTC
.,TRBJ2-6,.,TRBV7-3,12,CASGPGANVLTF,TGTGCCAGCGGGCCCGGGGCCAACGTCCTGACTTTC
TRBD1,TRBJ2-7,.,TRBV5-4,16,CASSTGQGASSHEQYF,TGTGCCAGCAGCACAGGACAGGGGGCGTCGTCCCACGAGCAGTACTTC
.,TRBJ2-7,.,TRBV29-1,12,CSGRDGVYEQYF,TGCAGCGGGAGGGACGGGGTATACGAGCAGTACTTC
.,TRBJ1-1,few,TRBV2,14,CASRDLAVNTEAFF,TGTGCCAGCAGGGACCTAGCAGTGAACACTGAAGCTTTCTTT
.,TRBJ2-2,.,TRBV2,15,CASHPDSQNTGELFF,TGTGCCAGCCATCCGGACAGCCAGAACACCGGGGAGCTGTTTTTT
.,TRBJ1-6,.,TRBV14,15,CASSPPGVTNSPLHF,TGTGCCAGCAGCCCCCCAGGGGTCACGAATTCACCCCTCCACTTT
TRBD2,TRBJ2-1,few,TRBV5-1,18,CASSLGLRTSGGGNEQFF,TGCGCCAGCAGCTTGGGCTTACGGACTAGCGGGGGGGGAAATGAGCAGTTCTTC
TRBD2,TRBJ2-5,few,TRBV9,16,CASSGTSGARRETQYF,TGTGCCAGCAGCGGAACTAGCGGGGCCCGGAGGGAGACCCAGTACTTC
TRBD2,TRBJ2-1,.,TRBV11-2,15,CASSRGAGGSNEQFF,TGTGCCAGCAGTCGAGGGGCGGGGGGGAGCAATGAGCAGTTCTTC
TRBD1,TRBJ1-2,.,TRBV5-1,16,CASSYWTGSSPYGYTF,TGCGCCAGCAGCTACTGGACAGGTTCTAGCCCCTATGGCTACACCTTC
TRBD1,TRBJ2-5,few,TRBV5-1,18,CASSPPLLGQGAQETQYF,TGCGCCAGCAGCCCTCCCCTTTTAGGACAGGGGGCTCAAGAGACCCAGTACTTC
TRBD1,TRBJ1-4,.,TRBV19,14,CAGSETGENEKLFF,TGTGCCGGCTCCGAGACAGGGGAAAATGAAAAACTGTTTTTT
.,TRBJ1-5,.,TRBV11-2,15,CASSLEPGAYQPQHF,TGTGCCAGCAGCTTAGAGCCAGGTGCTTATCAGCCCCAGCATTTT
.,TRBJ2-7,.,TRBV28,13,CASTARTPYEQYF,TGTGCCAGCACTGCCCGGACTCCCTACGAGCAGTACTTC
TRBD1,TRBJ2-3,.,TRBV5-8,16,CASSHGTGKATDTQYF,TGTGCCAGCAGCCATGGGACAGGGAAAGCCACAGATACGCAGTATTTT
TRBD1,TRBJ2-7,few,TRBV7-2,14,CASSRDRGDDEQYF,TGTGCCAGCAGCCGGGACAGGGGAGACGACGAGCAGTACTTC
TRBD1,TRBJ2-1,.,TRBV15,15,CATSRVGQGYSEQFF,TGTGCCACCAGCAGAGTGGGACAGGGATATAGTGAGCAGTTCTTC
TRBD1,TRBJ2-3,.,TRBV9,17,CASSVAARGRIMDTQYF,TGTGCCAGCAGCGTCGCTGCTAGGGGGCGGATAATGGATACGCAGTATTTT
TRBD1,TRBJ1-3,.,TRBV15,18,CATSPMRTGGTGGNTIYF,TGTGCCACCTCTCCGATGAGGACAGGGGGCACGGGGGGAAACACCATATATTTT
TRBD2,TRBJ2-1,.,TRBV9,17,CASSVGLAGAQYNEQFF,TGTGCCAGCAGCGTAGGCCTAGCGGGGGCCCAATACAATGAGCAGTTCTTC
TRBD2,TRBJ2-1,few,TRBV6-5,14,CASSPGTSYNEQFF,TGTGCCAGCAGCCCCGGGACTAGTTACAATGAGCAGTTCTTC